The clone carrying this T cell receptor beta chain was counted a few times. The antigen remains undetermined. The sample is drawn from a study of identical twins. Template switching added a universal primer site; cDNA carried unique molecular identifiers. TCRdb analysed the 5' RACE reads with MiXCR anew, one entry per CDR3 protein. Found here are 500,000 to 550,000 distinct CDR3 sequences, 20% to 25% of them singletons; the top ten hold approximately 0.5%. Whole-study results and caveats: While abundant cord blood beta clonotypes carried fewer insertions, memory repertoires showed no such pattern. Model-predicted out-of-frame TCR alpha sharing fell below observed values in monozygotic twins.

Germline CDR1 SQVTM, CDR2 ANQGSEA. V lost 4 bases to trimming and J lost 0 bases, with 9 bases between them. The CDR3 runs 13 residues. The data also belong to a second study, concerning yellow fever vaccine responses in identical twins. According to that study: On the reported evidence, twins' vaccine T cell responses seemed partly convergent and partly personalized.

The sequenced sample consisted of CD4+ T cells sorted from blood. This TCR was sampled from a young woman in good health. The chain uses TRBV29-1 and TRBJ1-1, with D perhaps matching TRBD1 (5 bases). CDR3 residues: CSVGTGMNTEAFF. Here the CDR3 DNA reads TGCAGCGTTGGAACAGGAATGAACACTGAAGCTTTCTTT.